The next 10 T cell receptor beta chains were all read from a single sample in a study of TIL therapy for anti-PD-1-resistant metastatic lung cancer. The time point denotes: pre-treatment sample, taken before nivolumab and TIL therapy. Most excised metastases sampled were pleural nodules or supraclavicular lymph nodes. This was the immunoSEQ v3 assay. Some clones are missing from TCRdb's copy, which holds only in-frame ones; the method was immunoSEQ multiplex PCR. The sample contains roughly 92,000 clones, under 70% of which appear only once. The sequencing here drew on tumor tissue, taken at baseline. The receptors come from a person between 30 and 80 years old with non-small cell lung cancer.

The V and J genes are TRBV19 and TRBJ1-6; TRBD1 might be the D (6 bases). With 3 bases removed from V and 7 bases from J, the gap between germline ends came to 13 bases. Germline CDR1 reads LNHDA; CDR2 reads SQIVND (reference sequence). The CDR3 has 15 amino acids. CDR3 protein: CASSIIGGQNSPLHF. CDR3 sequence (DNA): TGTGCCAGTAGTATTATAGGGGGGCAGAATTCACCCCTCCACTTT.

The genes are TRBV18 and TRBJ2-6; the D is unclear. Per germline, CDR1 KGHSH and CDR2 LQKENI. Trimming removed 2 bases at V and 2 bases at J, with 4 bases between. The CDR3 runs 14 residues. CDR3 sequence reads: CASSPDTGANVLTF. As DNA, the CDR3 is TGTGCCAGCTCACCAGATACTGGGGCCAACGTCCTGACTTTC.

This clone was counted many times. The chain links TRBV5-1 to TRBJ2-1, with D perhaps matching TRBD2 (5 bases). Germline V lookup: CDR1 SGHRS, CDR2 YFSETQ. The V end lost 1 base, the J end lost 8 bases, and 7 bases lay between the germline ends. CDR3 length: 12 amino acids. The CDR3 sequence: CASSLMEDEQFF. CDR3 coding DNA: TGCGCCAGCAGCTTGATGGAGGATGAGCAGTTCTTC.

This clone was observed a single time. The chain has TRBV5-4 and TRBJ2-3, with D maybe TRBD2 (5 bases). CDR1 and CDR2 from the germline V gene are SGHNT and YYREEE (reference sequence). This CDR3 comprises 13 residues. V dropped 2 bases and J dropped 2 bases, with 6 bases sitting between them. CDR3 bases: TGTGCCAGCAGCTTCGGGGTCACAGATACGCAGTATTTT. Its protein product is CASSFGVTDTQYF.

The chain carries TRBV19 and TRBJ1-5; D remains ambiguous. CDR3 size: 15 residues. V was clipped by 5 bases and J by 6 bases, with 17 bases between them. Germline V gene lookup returns CDR1 LNHDA and CDR2 SQIVND (reference sequence). CDR3 DNA: TGTGCCAGTAGTGTGGAAGGGAGGGCGGGTCAGCCCCAGCATTTT. Translation gives CASSVEGRAGQPQHF.

This clone is medium-sized in the sample. The chain links TRBV3-1 (or the pseudogene TRBV3-2) to TRBJ2-7; the match to TRBD2 covers 9 bases. V lost 3 bases, J lost 5 bases, and 5 bases stayed unmatched. Germline assignment: CDR1 LGHDT and CDR2 YNNKEL (reference sequence). This CDR3 region has 14 residues. As DNA, the CDR3 is TGTGCCAGCAGCCAGGCGGGGGGGCTCGACGAGCAGTACTTC. Protein sequence: CASSQAGGLDEQYF.

CDR3 sequence (DNA): TGTGCCAGCAGCTCACGTCGACCTAGGACAGGGGGTTATGGCTACACCTTC. It yields the protein CASSSRRPRTGGYGYTF. V usage is TRBV3-1 (or the pseudogene TRBV3-2) and J usage is TRBJ1-2, with 10 bases identical to TRBD1. The CDR3 is 17 amino acids. The ends lost 5 bases at V and 5 bases at J; junction bases unmatched: 14. Germline V gene sequence: CDR1 LGHDT, CDR2 YNNKEL (reference sequence).

V usage is TRBV5-8 and J usage is TRBJ1-4; no definite D call. Germline CDR1 reads SGHTS; CDR2 reads YDEGEE. Trimming cost V 4 bases and J 4 bases, with 14 bases left between them. The CDR3 length is 15 residues. This CDR3 reads CASSPLGGRNEKLFF. The CDR3 bases are TGTGCCAGCAGCCCTCTCGGAGGGCGTAATGAAAAACTGTTTTTT. The full variable domain, rest sourced from reference TRBV5-8 and TRBJ1-4, is EAGVTQSPTHLIKTRGQQATLRCSPISGHTSVYWYQQALGLGLQFLLWYDEGEERNRGNFPPRFSGRQFPNYSSELNVNALELEDSALYLCASSPLGGRNEKLFFGSGTQLSVL.

The chain recombines TRBV5-4 with TRBJ1-6; maybe TRBD1 (5 bases). Germline CDR1 and CDR2: SGHNT and YYREEE (reference sequence). V shed 4 bases and J shed 1 base, with 18 bases lying between them. CDR3 size: 18 residues. CDR3 loop: CASSRAMRGASYNSPLHF. The CDR3 bases are TGTGCCAGCAGCCGCGCTATGCGGGGCGCTTCCTATAATTCACCCCTCCACTTT.

The chain recombines TRBV4-2 with TRBJ2-2; 9 positions agree with TRBD1. J lost 7 bases, V lost 3 bases, and 9 bases had no gene match. Looked up from germline, CDR1 is LGHNA and CDR2 is YNFKEQ. The CDR3 totals 16 residues. CDR3 DNA sequence: TGTGCCAGCAGCCATAGTCCGGGACAGGGTATCGGGGAGCTGTTTTTT. Translated, it gives CASSHSPGQGIGELFF.